These 9 T cell receptor beta chains came from one sample sequenced in a study of blood T cell repertoires in COVID-19 (dated by TCRdb to 2018 to 2020). Receptor libraries were prepared by the immunoSEQ multiplex PCR assay. TCRdb provides this immuneACCESS table in a form limited to in-frame rearrangements. Some clones are lacking; in checked studies, under half of them reflect an unresolved V gene, and why the rest are absent is not known. Across this sample there are some 200,000 clones, with around 80% seen only once. 15% to 20% of the sample rests with the top ten. The sequencing sample was made of peripheral blood. The receptors come from a woman at least 80 years old with active or convalescent COVID-19.

The chain links TRBV12-5 to TRBJ1-1; D ambiguous. The CDR3 is 14 amino acids. V gave up 1 base and J gave up 4 bases, with 10 bases separating them. Germline V CDR1 and CDR2: LGHNT, FRNRAP. For the CDR3, the DNA is TGTGCTAGTGGTTTGGGACCCCGGGGCACTGAAGCTTTCTTT. Translation gives CASGLGPRGTEAFF.

The V and J genes are TRBV28 and TRBJ2-4, with TRBD2 as a possible D gene (6 bases). V lost 4 bases and J lost 1, with 11 bases in between. This CDR3 has 15 amino acids. Germline V gene lookup returns CDR1 MDHEN and CDR2 SYDVKM. DNA for the CDR3: TGTGCCAGCAGTTCCTCTGGGAGGGCCAAAAACATTCAGTACTTC. Translated, it gives CASSSSGRAKNIQYF.

This sequence joins TRBV6-6 and TRBJ2-7, with 7 bases fitting TRBD1. Germline-derived CDR1 and CDR2 are MNHNY and SVGAGI (reference sequence). Unmatched junction bases numbered 6, after V lost 0 bases and J lost 4 bases. This CDR3 comprises 15 residues. In DNA, the CDR3 is TGTGCCAGCAGTTACTCCAGGGACAGCCTTTACGAGCAGTACTTC. Protein sequence: CASSYSRDSLYEQYF.

The chain has TRBV6-5 and TRBJ1-6; D is uncertain. Germline assignment: CDR1 MNHEY and CDR2 SVGAGI. Trimming pared 0 bases from V and 6 bases from J, leaving 12 bases between. The CDR3 sequence is 16 residues long. CDR3 bases: TGTGCCAGCAGTTACTCGGAGGTTTCAGTTAATTCACCCCTCCACTTT. Translating gives CASSYSEVSVNSPLHF.

The chain employs TRBV9 and TRBJ2-1; 15 nucleotides line up with TRBD2. Germline assignment: CDR1 SGDLS and CDR2 YYNGEE. Germline trimming cut 4 bases from V and 5 bases from J; bases unmatched to any gene: 22. The CDR3 is 22 amino acids. CDR3 sequence reads: CASSLPPTRTSGGADRHNEQFF. The CDR3 coding sequence is TGTGCCAGCAGCTTGCCCCCCACCAGGACTAGCGGGGGGGCCGACCGCCACAATGAGCAGTTCTTC.

This clone was picked up a small number of times. A read error may produce the germline difference seen at one junction end. The rearrangement links TRBV30 to TRBJ2-7; 7 nucleotides match TRBD1. There are 11 residues in the CDR3. CDR1 is GTSNPN and CDR2 is SVGIG in the germline V gene (reference sequence). CDR3 residues: CAWRETGTVFF. CDR3 nucleotides: TGTGCCTGGAGGGAAACGGGGACAGTCTTTTTC.

Comments on this clone: One junction end does not reproduce the germline sequence, and a read error may be involved. The CDR3 DNA reads TGTGCCAGCAGTTTGGGGAGACTAGCGTACAATGAGCAGTTCTTC. Its translation is CASSLGRLAYNEQFF. This sequence joins TRBV5-6 and TRBJ2-1, with TRBD2 matching 8 bases. The germline V gene encodes CDR1 SGHDT and CDR2 YYEEEE. The CDR3 length is 15 residues.

The V call is TRBV5-1, the J call TRBJ1-1; D might be TRBD1 (5 bases). This CDR3 comprises 16 residues. Trimming shortened V by 0 bases and J by 3 bases, and 15 bases separated the two germline ends. Germline-derived CDR1 and CDR2 are SGHRS and YFSETQ. The CDR3 coding sequence is TGCGCCAGCAGCTTGGGCTCAGGGCTGAGTTACACTGAAGCTTTCTTT. Protein product: CASSLGSGLSYTEAFF.

V gene TRBV12-5 combines with J gene TRBJ1-6; D is unclear. The CDR3 has 12 residues. Deletions cut 7 bases from V and 5 bases from J, with 6 bases between. Germline assignment: CDR1 LGHNT and CDR2 FRNRAP. The CDR3 DNA reads TGTGCTAGTGCTTCAGATAATTCACCCCTCCACTTT. Its translation is CASASDNSPLHF. The full variable domain, rest sourced from reference TRBV12-5 and TRBJ1-6, is DARVTQTPRHKVTEMGQEVTMRCQPILGHNTVFWYRQTMMQGLELLAYFRNRAPLDDSGMPKDRFSAEMPDATLATLKIQPSEPRDSAVYFCASASDNSPLHFGNGTRLTVT.